What follows are 10 T cell receptor beta chains derived from one specimen sequenced in a study of T cell clonotyping in hematopoietic cell transplantation. Assay used: immunoSEQ multiplex PCR; TCRdb lists only in-frame clones, some missing. The sample lists 26,000 or so clones; 90% to 96% were seen once. The sequenced sample consisted of peripheral blood mononuclear cells. Every receptor here comes from a man between 45 and 60 years old in good health. Some clones in this sample may be carry-over from other donors' samples.

The DNA for the CDR3 is TGTGCCAGCAGTTCATACAGGGAGAACACCATATATTTT. Protein sequence: CASSSYRENTIYF. The chain carries TRBV27 and TRBJ1-3; a weak D match, TRBD1 (6 bases). Germline V gene lookup returns CDR1 MNHEY and CDR2 SMNVEV (reference sequence). The CDR3 totals 13 residues. Trimming took 4 bases from V and 7 from J, leaving 11 bases between them.

V usage is TRBV28 and J usage is TRBJ2-5, with 15 nucleotides matching TRBD2. The V and J ends lost 5 bases and 4 bases, in that order; junction bases with no gene match: 14. CDR3 length: 19 residues. Germline lookup yields CDR1 MDHEN and CDR2 SYDVKM. CDR3 nucleotides: TGTGCCAGCAGTCCCTTCCCGGGACTAGCGGGGGGACGTGCAGAGACCCAGTACTTC. This codes for CASSPFPGLAGGRAETQYF. The variable domain in full, with the rest retrieved from reference TRBV28 and TRBJ2-5, is DVKVTQSSRYLVKRTGEKVFLECVQDMDHENMFWYRQDPGLGLRLIYFSYDVKMKEKGDIPEGYSVSREKKERFSLILESASTNQTSMYLCASSPFPGLAGGRAETQYFGPGTRLLVL.

The chain employs TRBV28 and TRBJ1-4, with 9 nucleotides matching TRBD1. V shed 3 bases, J shed 5 bases, and the junction held 4 bases outside the gene matches. Per germline, CDR1 MDHEN and CDR2 SYDVKM. CDR3 size: 15 residues. Written as DNA, the CDR3 is TGTGCCAGCAGTTTTGGGACAGGGCCGAATGAAAAACTGTTTTTT. Translation: CASSFGTGPNEKLFF.

This clone was counted a single time. The DNA for the CDR3 is TGTGCCAGCATCAAAGACAGGAACTCTGGAAACACCATATATTTT. Residues: CASIKDRNSGNTIYF. This chain links TRBV6-5 with TRBJ1-3, with D possibly being TRBD1 (6 bases). The V gene lost 7 bases and the J gene lost 0 bases, with 13 bases spanning the gap. Germline CDR1 reads MNHEY; CDR2 reads SVGAGI. The CDR3 is 15 amino acids.

DNA of the CDR3: TGTGCCAGCAGTTTATACACCCAAGAGACCCAGTACTTC. This encodes CASSLYTQETQYF. The chain joins TRBV27 to TRBJ2-5; no clear D. Germline V CDR1 and CDR2: MNHEY, SMNVEV (reference sequence). The CDR3 totals 13 residues. Trimming removed 1 base from V and 1 base from J, with 4 bases in between.

V is TRBV6-6 and J is TRBJ2-5; TRBD1 is a possible D gene (7 bases). V was cut by 0 bases and J by 5 bases, with 13 bases left in between. In germline, CDR1 is MNHNY, CDR2 SVGAGI (reference sequence). The CDR3 is 15 residues long. CDR3 sequence reads: CASSYSNSGGETQYF. In DNA, the CDR3 is TGTGCCAGCAGTTACTCGAATTCAGGGGGGGAGACCCAGTACTTC.

This chain connects TRBV29-1 to TRBJ2-3, with TRBD2 as a possible D gene (5 bases). The CDR3 totals 13 residues. The germline gives CDR1 SQVTM, CDR2 ANQGSEA. V gave up 8 bases and J gave up 0 bases, with 12 bases separating them. The CDR3 is CSKWTGSTDTQYF. The CDR3 region has the DNA TGCAGCAAATGGACGGGGAGCACAGATACGCAGTATTTT.

The V and J genes are TRBV10-3 and TRBJ1-1, with D unclear. Trimming left V 5 bases short and J 7 bases short, with 20 bases between. The CDR3 sequence is 15 residues long. Germline CDR1 and CDR2: ENHRY and SYGVKD. In DNA, the CDR3 is TGTGCCATCAGTACCCAGAGGGTGGGATCAGGTGAAGCTTTCTTT. This encodes CAISTQRVGSGEAFF.

Here the CDR3 DNA reads TGCGCCAGCAGCTTGTCAGGTTATAATTCACCCCTCCACTTT. The encoded protein is CASSLSGYNSPLHF. J is TRBJ1-6 and V is TRBV5-1; D unclear. This CDR3 is built from 14 residues. Germline V CDR1 and CDR2: SGHRS, YFSETQ. With 1 base removed from V and 4 bases from J, the gap between germline ends came to 6 bases.

The genes are TRBV6-5 and TRBJ2-7; 7 bases line up with TRBD1. The CDR3 loop spans 14 amino acids. The V gene's germline CDR1 is MNHEY and CDR2 SVGAGI. V was clipped by 4 bases and J by 5 bases; unmatched bases: 8. The CDR3 loop is CASSLPTGTNEQYF. Written as DNA, the CDR3 is TGTGCCAGCAGTTTACCGACAGGGACCAACGAGCAGTACTTC.